This T cell receptor (beta chain) was sequenced for a study of CD8 T cells in ankylosing spondylitis. Study findings and constraints: Roughly eight highly homologous variants made up a TCR beta motif that seemed to typify ankylosing spondylitis blood.

Looked up from germline, CDR1 is MNHEY and CDR2 is SMNVEV (reference sequence). The V gene end was trimmed by 5 bases and the J gene end by 5 bases; junction bases not matched to a gene: 9. This CDR3 comprises 14 residues. TCRdb itself ran the 5' RACE reads through MiXCR, one entry per CDR3 protein. The sample consists of approximately 140,000 distinct CDR3 sequences, about a sixth of them appearing once. As regards this clonotype: The antigen remains undetermined.

Sequenced sample: blood, either unsorted or a sorted T cell fraction (not recorded which). The V gene is TRBV27, the J gene TRBJ2-7; 7 nucleotides align to TRBD2. The source is a male donor with ankylosing spondylitis. DNA of the CDR3: TGTGCCAGCAGTCGGGCGGGAGAGGTCCACGAGCAGTACTTC. As protein: CASSRAGEVHEQYF.